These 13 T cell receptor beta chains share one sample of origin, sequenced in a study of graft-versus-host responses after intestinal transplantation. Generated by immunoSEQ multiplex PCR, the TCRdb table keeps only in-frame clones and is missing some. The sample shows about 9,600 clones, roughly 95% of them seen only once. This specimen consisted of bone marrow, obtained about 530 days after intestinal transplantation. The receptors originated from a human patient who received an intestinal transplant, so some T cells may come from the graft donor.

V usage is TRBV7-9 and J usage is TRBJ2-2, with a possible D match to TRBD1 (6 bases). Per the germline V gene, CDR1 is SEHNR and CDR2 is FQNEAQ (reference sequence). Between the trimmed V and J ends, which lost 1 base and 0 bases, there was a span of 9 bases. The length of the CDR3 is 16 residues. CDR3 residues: CASSLGTAPNTGELFF. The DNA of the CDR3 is TGTGCCAGCAGCTTAGGGACAGCCCCGAACACCGGGGAGCTGTTTTTT.

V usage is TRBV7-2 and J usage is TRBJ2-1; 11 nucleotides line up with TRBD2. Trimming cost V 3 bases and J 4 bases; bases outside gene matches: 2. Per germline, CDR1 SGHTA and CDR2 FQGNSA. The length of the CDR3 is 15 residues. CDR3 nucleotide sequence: TGTGCCAGCAGCTTTGGACTAGCGGGTTACAATGAGCAGTTCTTC. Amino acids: CASSFGLAGYNEQFF.

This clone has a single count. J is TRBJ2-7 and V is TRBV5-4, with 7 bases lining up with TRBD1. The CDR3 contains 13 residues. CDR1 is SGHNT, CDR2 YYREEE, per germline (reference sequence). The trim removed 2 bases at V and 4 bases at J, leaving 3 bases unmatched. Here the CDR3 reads CASSFAGGYEQYF. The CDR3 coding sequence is TGTGCCAGCAGCTTCGCAGGGGGTTACGAGCAGTACTTC.

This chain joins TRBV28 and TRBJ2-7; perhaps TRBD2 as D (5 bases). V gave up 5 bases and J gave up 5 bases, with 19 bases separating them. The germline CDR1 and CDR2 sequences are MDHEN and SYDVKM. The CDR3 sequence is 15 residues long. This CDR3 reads CASSVPSGLGHEQYF. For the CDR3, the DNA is TGTGCCAGCAGTGTCCCAAGCGGTCTGGGCCACGAGCAGTACTTC.

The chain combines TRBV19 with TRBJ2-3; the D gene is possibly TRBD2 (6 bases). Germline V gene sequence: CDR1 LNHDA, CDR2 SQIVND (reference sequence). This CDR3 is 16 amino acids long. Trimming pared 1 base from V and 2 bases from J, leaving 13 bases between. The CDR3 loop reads CASSIGTNIITDTQYF. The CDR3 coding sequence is TGTGCCAGTAGTATAGGGACTAACATTATCACAGATACGCAGTATTTT.

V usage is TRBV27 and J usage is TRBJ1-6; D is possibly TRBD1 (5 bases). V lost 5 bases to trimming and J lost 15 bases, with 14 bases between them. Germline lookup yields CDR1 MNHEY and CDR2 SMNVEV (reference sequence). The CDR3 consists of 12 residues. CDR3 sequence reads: CASSPGTDNLHF. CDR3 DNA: TGTGCCAGCAGTCCCGGGACGGACAACCTCCACTTT.

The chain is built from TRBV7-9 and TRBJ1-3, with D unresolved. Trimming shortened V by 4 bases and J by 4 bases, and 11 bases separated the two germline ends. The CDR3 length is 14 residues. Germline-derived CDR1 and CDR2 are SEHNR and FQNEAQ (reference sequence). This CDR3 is CASSSGFGGNTIYF. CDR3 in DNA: TGTGCCAGCAGCTCCGGTTTTGGGGGAAACACCATATATTTT.

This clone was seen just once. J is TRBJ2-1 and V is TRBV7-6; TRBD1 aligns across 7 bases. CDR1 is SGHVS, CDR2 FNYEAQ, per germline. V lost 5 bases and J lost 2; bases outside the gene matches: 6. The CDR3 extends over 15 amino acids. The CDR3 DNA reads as TGTGCCAGCAGCACCGACAGGGTGGCCTACAATGAGCAGTTCTTC. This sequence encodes CASSTDRVAYNEQFF. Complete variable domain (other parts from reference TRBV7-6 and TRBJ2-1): GAGVSQSPRYKVTKRGQDVALRCDPISGHVSLYWYRQALGQGPEFLTYFNYEAQQDKSGLPNDRFSAERPEGSISTLTIQRTEQRDSAMYRCASSTDRVAYNEQFFGPGTRLTVL.

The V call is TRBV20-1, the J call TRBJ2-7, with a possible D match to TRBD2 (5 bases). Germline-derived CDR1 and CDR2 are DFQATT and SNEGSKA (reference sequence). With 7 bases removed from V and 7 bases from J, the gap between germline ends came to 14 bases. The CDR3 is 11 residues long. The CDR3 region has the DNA TGCAGTGTTAGGCGGGCAGGTGAGCAGTACTTC. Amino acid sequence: CSVRRAGEQYF.

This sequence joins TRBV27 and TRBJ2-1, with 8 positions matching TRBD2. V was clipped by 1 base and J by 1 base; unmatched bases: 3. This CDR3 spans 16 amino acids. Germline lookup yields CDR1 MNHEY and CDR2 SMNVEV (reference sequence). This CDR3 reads CASSLWGLGSYNEQFF. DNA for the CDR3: TGTGCCAGCAGTTTATGGGGACTAGGGTCCTACAATGAGCAGTTCTTC.

Here the CDR3 DNA reads TGTGCCAGCAGCCTAGGCGGGGGGGGATCCTACGAGCAGTACTTC. Translation gives CASSLGGGGSYEQYF. V is TRBV7-2 and J is TRBJ2-7; TRBD2 matches 9 bases. CDR3 length: 15 residues. V was pared by 5 bases and J by 1 base, with 6 bases of the junction left unmatched. The germline CDR1 and CDR2 sequences are SGHTA and FQGNSA.

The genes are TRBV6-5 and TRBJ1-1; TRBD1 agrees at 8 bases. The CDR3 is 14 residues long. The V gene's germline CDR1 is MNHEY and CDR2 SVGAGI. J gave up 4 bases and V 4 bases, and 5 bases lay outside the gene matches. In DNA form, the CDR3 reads TGTGCCAGCAGTTCCGGACAGGGTATCACTGAAGCTTTCTTT. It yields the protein CASSSGQGITEAFF.

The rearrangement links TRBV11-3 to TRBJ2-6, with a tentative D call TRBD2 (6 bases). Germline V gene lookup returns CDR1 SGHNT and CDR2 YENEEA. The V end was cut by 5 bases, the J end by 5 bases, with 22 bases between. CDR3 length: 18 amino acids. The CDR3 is CASSVGLSRQSRANVLTF. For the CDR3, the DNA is TGTGCCAGCAGCGTTGGACTATCTCGACAAAGTCGGGCCAACGTCCTGACTTTC. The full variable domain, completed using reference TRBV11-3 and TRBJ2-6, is EAGVVQSPRYKIIEKKQPVAFWCNPISGHNTLYWYLQNLGQGPELLIRYENEEAVDDSQLPKDRFSAERLKGVDSTLKIQPAELGDSAVYLCASSVGLSRQSRANVLTFGAGSRLTVL.